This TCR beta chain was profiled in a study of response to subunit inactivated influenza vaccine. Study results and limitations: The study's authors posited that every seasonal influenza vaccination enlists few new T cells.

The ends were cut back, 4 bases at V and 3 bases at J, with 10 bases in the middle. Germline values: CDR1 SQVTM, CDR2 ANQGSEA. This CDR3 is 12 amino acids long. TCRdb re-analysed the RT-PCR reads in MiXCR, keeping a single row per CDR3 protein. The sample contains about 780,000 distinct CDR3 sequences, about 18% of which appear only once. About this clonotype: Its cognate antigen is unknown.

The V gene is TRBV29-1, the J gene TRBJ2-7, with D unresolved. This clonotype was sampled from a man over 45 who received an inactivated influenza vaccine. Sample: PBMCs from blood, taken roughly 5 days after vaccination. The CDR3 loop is CSVAQKDYEQYF. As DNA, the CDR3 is TGCAGCGTTGCTCAAAAAGACTACGAGCAGTACTTC.